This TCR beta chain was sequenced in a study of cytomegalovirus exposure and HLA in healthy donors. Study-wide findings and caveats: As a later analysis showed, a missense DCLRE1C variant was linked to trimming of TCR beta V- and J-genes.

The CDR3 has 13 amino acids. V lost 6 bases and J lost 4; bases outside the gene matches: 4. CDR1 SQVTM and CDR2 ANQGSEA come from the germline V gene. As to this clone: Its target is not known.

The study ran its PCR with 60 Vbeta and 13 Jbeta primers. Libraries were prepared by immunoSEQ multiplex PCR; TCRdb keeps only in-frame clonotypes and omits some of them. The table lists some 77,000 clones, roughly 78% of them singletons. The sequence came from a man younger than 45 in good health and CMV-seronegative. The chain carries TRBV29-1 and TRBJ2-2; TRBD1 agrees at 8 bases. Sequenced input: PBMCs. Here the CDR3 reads CSVRQGITGELFF. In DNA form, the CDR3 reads TGCAGCGTCCGACAGGGGATCACCGGGGAGCTGTTTTTT.